This TCR beta chain was identified in a study of T cell responses to AZD1222 COVID-19 vaccine. Generated by immunoSEQ multiplex PCR, the TCRdb table keeps only in-frame clones and is missing some. The sample lists 150,000 or so clones; around 93% were seen once. Regarding this clone: Its antigen is not known.

Findings and caveats of the study: Females outnumbered males among donors, who were mostly white British; clonal diversity was possibly underestimated. Reports say nearly half of spike-specific TCRs go after unmutated variant regions.

V lost 0 bases to trimming and J lost 1 base, with 6 bases between them. The CDR3 covers 14 residues. Germline V gene lookup returns CDR1 SEHNR and CDR2 FQNEAQ (reference sequence). The sequences come from peripheral blood, collected on day 0 of AZD1222 vaccination. The sequence was collected from an adult in good health. V and J are TRBV7-9 and TRBJ1-2; D might be TRBD1 (5 bases). CDR3 DNA sequence: TGTGCCAGCAGCTTAGCAGGGGTTAACTATGGCTACACCTTC. Amino acid sequence: CASSLAGVNYGYTF.